This T cell receptor (beta chain) stems from a study of T cells expressing NK-cell markers. Findings and limits, study-wide: A few donors' CD3+CD56-NKG2C+ cells were dominated by the same clonotypes.

Researchers built TCR beta cDNA using 5'RACE template switching with UMIs. One entry per CDR3 protein, without DNA, is what TCRdb gives after re-calling the 5' RACE reads. The sample table sets out some 16,000 distinct CDR3 sequences. Per the germline V gene, CDR1 is DFQATT and CDR2 is SNEGSKA (reference sequence). The CDR3 extends over 16 amino acids. Comments on this clonotype: Its antigen remains unknown.

Sequencing was done on a sample of blood T cells: a sorted CD56 or NKG2C T cell subset, CD4+ or CD8+ T cells, or bulk PBMC T cells (not recorded which). The sequence was obtained from a man between 18 and 69 years old in good health. V and J are TRBV20-1 and TRBJ2-1; TCRdb returns TRBD1, unconfirmable since there is no DNA. CDR3 in amino acids: CSAREEGTTTYNEQFF.